Shown below are 17 T cell receptor beta chains from a single sample sequenced in a study of low-dose radiotherapy and immunotherapy resistance in tumors. TRAV and TRBV primers primed cDNA for both TCRalpha and TCRbeta. TCR amplification ran 15 to 20 PCR cycles using constant-region and V-primer adapter primers. MiXCR, run by TCRdb on the reads, gives a single entry per CDR3 protein. The profile shows about 6,400 distinct CDR3 sequences, approximately 70% of them singletons. Source of these receptors: a human donor with advanced metastatic prostate, ovarian, gallbladder or colorectal cancer (not recorded which). This table probably holds off-target reads from a library built for another chain.

This clonotype was observed once. This rearrangement joins TRBV20-1 to TRBJ2-3; tentatively, D is TRBD1 or TRBD2 (6 bases each). The CDR3 is made up of 15 amino acids. Looked up from germline, CDR1 is DFQATT and CDR2 is SNEGSKA (reference sequence). The V end lost 0 bases, the J end lost 3 bases, and 13 bases lay between the germline ends. This CDR3 is CSARDKRGATDTQYF. DNA of the CDR3: TGCAGTGCTAGAGATAAGAGGGGGGCGACAGATACGCAGTATTTT.

The V and J genes are TRBV2 and TRBJ2-2, with unresolved D. This CDR3 is built from 14 residues. V was shortened by 5 bases and J by 6 bases, with 13 bases between the two germline ends. Germline V gene data show CDR1 as SNHLY and CDR2 as FYNNEI. CDR3 sequence: CASSPDGRAGELFF. CDR3 DNA sequence: TGTGCCAGCAGTCCCGACGGTCGAGCCGGGGAGCTGTTTTTT.

V and J are TRBV5-1 and TRBJ1-1, with 10 bases identical to TRBD1. V was pared by 3 bases and J by 3 bases, with 5 bases of the junction left unmatched. The CDR3 length is 15 residues. Looked up from germline, CDR1 is SGHRS and CDR2 is YFSETQ. The CDR3 bases are TGCGCCAGCAGCTACAGACAGGGGGCAGACACTGAAGCTTTCTTT. It translates to CASSYRQGADTEAFF.

The chain employs TRBV7-8 and TRBJ2-7; 10 bases fit TRBD1. Germline V CDR1 and CDR2: SGHVS, FQNEAQ. V was clipped by 1 base and J by 5 bases; unmatched bases: 8. The CDR3 extends over 16 amino acids. CDR3 residues: CASSLGQGQGRNEQYF. Here the CDR3 DNA reads TGTGCCAGCAGCTTAGGTCAGGGACAGGGGAGGAACGAGCAGTACTTC.

J is TRBJ2-3 and V is TRBV10-3, with D perhaps TRBD1 (6 bases). The CDR3 runs 11 residues. Germline values: CDR1 ENHRY, CDR2 SYGVKD. Trimming shortened V by 7 bases and J by 5 bases, and 7 bases separated the two germline ends. The CDR3 here is CAITRGDTQYF. The CDR3 DNA reads as TGTGCCATCACCAGGGGAGATACGCAGTATTTT.

This sequence joins TRBV6-1 and TRBJ2-1; D is uncertain. V lost 8 bases to trimming and J lost 6 bases, with 17 bases between them. The CDR3 is made up of 14 amino acids. Per germline, CDR1 MNHNS and CDR2 SASEGT. The CDR3 nucleotides read TGTGCCAGCCGCTTGTCGGGCTACTTCAATGAGCAGTTCTTC. Protein product: CASRLSGYFNEQFF.

The chain is built from TRBV2 and TRBJ1-3, with D unresolved. From germline, CDR1 is SNHLY and CDR2 FYNNEI. The CDR3 has 16 residues. V was trimmed by 3 bases and J by 0 bases, leaving 12 bases between them. CDR3 coding DNA: TGTGCCAGCAGTGACATGGGTTGGGGCTCTGGAAACACCATATATTTT. Translating gives CASSDMGWGSGNTIYF.

This rearrangement joins TRBV11-2 to TRBJ2-7; D remains unclear. This CDR3 is 11 amino acids long. The V gene lost 0 bases and the J gene lost 3 bases, with 0 bases spanning the gap. CDR1 and CDR2 from the germline V gene are SGHAT and FQNNGV. CDR3 loop: CASSLDYEQYF. CDR3 nucleotide sequence: TGTGCCAGCAGCTTAGACTACGAGCAGTACTTC.

The chain carries TRBV12-3 or TRBV12-4 and TRBJ1-1; D is undetermined. The germline V and J ends were trimmed by 6 bases and 0 bases, with 2 bases remaining between them. CDR3 length equals 11 residues. In nucleotides, the CDR3 is TGTGCCAGCAGGATGAACACTGAAGCTTTCTTT. It specifies CASRMNTEAFF.

This clonotype was detected only a few times. The chain has TRBV6-5 and TRBJ2-7; 7 bases agree with TRBD1. The length of the CDR3 is 13 residues. From germline, CDR1 is MNHEY and CDR2 SVGAGI. J was trimmed by 1 base and V by 4 bases; bases with no gene match: 1. CDR3 sequence (DNA): TGTGCCAGCAGTTTGGGACAGTCCTACGAGCAGTACTTC. The encoded protein is CASSLGQSYEQYF.

The gene calls are TRBV7-3 and TRBJ2-2; 9 bases are shared with TRBD2. The V gene's germline CDR1 is SGHTA and CDR2 FQGTGA. V shed 5 bases and J 2 bases; nucleotides not matched to a gene: 6. This CDR3 comprises 16 residues. DNA for the CDR3: TGTGCCAGCAGCCCCCGAGCGGGGGGCAACACCGGGGAGCTGTTTTTT. Translation: CASSPRAGGNTGELFF.

This chain uses TRBV6-2 or TRBV6-3 with TRBJ1-2, with 9 bases fitting TRBD1. From germline, CDR1 is MNHEY and CDR2 SVGEGT. V shed 9 bases and J 2 bases; nucleotides not matched to a gene: 10. This CDR3 spans 15 amino acids. For the CDR3, the DNA is TGTGCCAGTGGACAGGGGACCCCACGAAACTATGGCTACACCTTC. This sequence encodes CASGQGTPRNYGYTF.

This clonotype was detected a few times. One junction end does not reproduce the germline sequence, and a read error may be involved. V and J are TRBV5-1 and TRBJ2-5; maybe TRBD2 (7 bases). This CDR3 has 17 amino acids. Germline V CDR1 and CDR2: SGHRS, YFSETQ. CDR3 bases: TGTGCCAGCAGCTTGGCCAGAGGGGGGGGAGTTCAAGAGACCCAGTACTTC. Translation: CASSLARGGGVQETQYF.

This clonotype has only one observation. This chain connects TRBV2 to TRBJ2-1, with 10 bases that match TRBD2. The germline gives CDR1 SNHLY, CDR2 FYNNEI. J was trimmed by 7 bases and V by 6 bases; bases with no gene match: 6. This CDR3 region has 14 residues. The CDR3 protein is CASRTASGGNEQFF. The CDR3 DNA reads as TGTGCCAGCAGGACGGCTAGCGGGGGTAATGAGCAGTTCTTC.

This sequence joins TRBV10-3 and TRBJ2-3; D perhaps matches TRBD2 (6 bases). Germline V CDR1 and CDR2: ENHRY, SYGVKD. The CDR3 extends over 12 amino acids. The V end was cut by 9 bases, the J end by 2 bases, with 9 bases between. CDR3 sequence: CAMRDFTDTQYF. The CDR3 DNA sequence: TGTGCCATGAGGGACTTCACAGATACGCAGTATTTT.

V is TRBV7-8 and J is TRBJ2-3; TRBD2 agrees at 10 bases. CDR3 size: 16 residues. The germline V gene encodes CDR1 SGHVS and CDR2 FQNEAQ. The trim removed 2 bases at V and 0 bases at J, leaving 2 bases unmatched. The CDR3 spells CASSLLAGASTDTQYF. The CDR3 region has the DNA TGTGCCAGCAGCTTACTAGCGGGGGCCAGCACAGATACGCAGTATTTT.

A remark on this clonotype: Its ends do not fully match the called genes, so a read error is possible. The chain carries TRBV9 and TRBJ2-3, with 9 bases fitting TRBD2. CDR1 and CDR2 (germline): SGDLS, YYNGEE. The CDR3 sequence is 15 residues long. CDR3 residues: CASSVAGAWTDTQYF. The CDR3 DNA follows: TGTGCCAGCAGTGTAGCGGGAGCGTGGACAGATACGCAGTATTTT.